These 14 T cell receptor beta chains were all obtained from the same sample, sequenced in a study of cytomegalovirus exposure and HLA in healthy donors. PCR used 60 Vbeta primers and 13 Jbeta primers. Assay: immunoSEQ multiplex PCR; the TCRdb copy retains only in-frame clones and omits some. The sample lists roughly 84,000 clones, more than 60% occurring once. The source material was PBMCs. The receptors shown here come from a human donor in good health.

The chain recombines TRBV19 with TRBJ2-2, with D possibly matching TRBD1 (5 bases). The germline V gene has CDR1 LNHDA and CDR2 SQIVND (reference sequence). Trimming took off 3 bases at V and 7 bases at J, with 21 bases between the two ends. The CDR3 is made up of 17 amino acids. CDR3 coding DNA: TGTGCCAGTAGTATTATTAGAGGACACCGAACGGGCGGGGAGCTGTTTTTT. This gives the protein CASSIIRGHRTGGELFF.

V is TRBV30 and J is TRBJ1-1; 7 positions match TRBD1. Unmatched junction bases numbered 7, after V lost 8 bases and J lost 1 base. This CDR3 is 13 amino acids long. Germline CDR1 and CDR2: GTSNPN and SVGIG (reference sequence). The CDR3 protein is CATPTGKNTEAFF. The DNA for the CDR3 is TGTGCCACCCCGACAGGGAAGAACACTGAAGCTTTCTTT.

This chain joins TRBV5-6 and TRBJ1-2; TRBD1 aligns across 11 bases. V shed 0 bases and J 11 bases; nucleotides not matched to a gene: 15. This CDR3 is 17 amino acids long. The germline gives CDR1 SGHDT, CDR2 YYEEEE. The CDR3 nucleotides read TGTGCCAGCAGCTTGGCCCGGGGGGCGGACAGGGGGCCTATTTACACCTTC. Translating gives CASSLARGADRGPIYTF.

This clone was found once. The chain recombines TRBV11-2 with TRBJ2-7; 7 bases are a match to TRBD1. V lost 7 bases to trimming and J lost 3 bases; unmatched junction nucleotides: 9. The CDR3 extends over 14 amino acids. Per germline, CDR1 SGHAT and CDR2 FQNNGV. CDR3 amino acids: CASTNRQGVYEQYF. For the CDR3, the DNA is TGTGCCAGCACCAACCGTCAGGGGGTCTACGAGCAGTACTTC.

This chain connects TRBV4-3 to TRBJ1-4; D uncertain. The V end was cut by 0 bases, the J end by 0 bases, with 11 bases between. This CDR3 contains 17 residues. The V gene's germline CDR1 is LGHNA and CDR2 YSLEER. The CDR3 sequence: CASSQDQFIATNEKLFF. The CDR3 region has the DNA TGCGCCAGCAGCCAAGATCAGTTTATTGCAACTAATGAAAAACTGTTTTTT.

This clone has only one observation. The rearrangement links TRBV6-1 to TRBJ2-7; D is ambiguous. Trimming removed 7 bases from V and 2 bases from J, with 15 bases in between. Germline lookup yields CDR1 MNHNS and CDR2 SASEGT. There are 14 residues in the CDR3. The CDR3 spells CASKIISTAYEQYF. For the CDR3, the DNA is TGTGCCAGCAAAATCATTTCGACTGCCTACGAGCAGTACTTC.

The CDR3 sequence: CASSLERELFF. The CDR3 coding sequence is TGTGCCAGCAGTTTGGAGCGGGAGCTGTTTTTT. V is TRBV6-6 and J is TRBJ2-2; D gene ambiguous. The CDR3 contains 11 residues. Germline assignment: CDR1 MNHNY and CDR2 SVGAGI (reference sequence). The V gene lost 4 bases and the J gene lost 9 bases, with 6 bases spanning the gap.

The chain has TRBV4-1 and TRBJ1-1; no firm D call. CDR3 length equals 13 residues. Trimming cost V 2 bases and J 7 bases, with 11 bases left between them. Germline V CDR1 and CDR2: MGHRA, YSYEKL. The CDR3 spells CASSQMQKSEAFF. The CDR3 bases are TGCGCCAGCAGCCAAATGCAGAAAAGTGAAGCTTTCTTT.

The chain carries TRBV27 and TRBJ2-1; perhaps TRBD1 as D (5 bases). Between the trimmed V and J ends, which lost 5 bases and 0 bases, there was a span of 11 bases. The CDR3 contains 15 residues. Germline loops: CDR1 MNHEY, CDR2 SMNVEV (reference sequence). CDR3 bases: TGTGCCAGCAGTGTCGACAGAGGCTCCTACAATGAGCAGTTCTTC. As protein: CASSVDRGSYNEQFF.

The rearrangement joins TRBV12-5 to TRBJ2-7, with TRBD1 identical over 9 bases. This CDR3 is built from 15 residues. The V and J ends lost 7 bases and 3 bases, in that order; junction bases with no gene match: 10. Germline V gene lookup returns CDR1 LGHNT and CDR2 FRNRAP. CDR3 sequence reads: CASDEPGQGDYEQYF. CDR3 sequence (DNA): TGTGCTAGTGACGAACCGGGACAGGGTGACTACGAGCAGTACTTC.

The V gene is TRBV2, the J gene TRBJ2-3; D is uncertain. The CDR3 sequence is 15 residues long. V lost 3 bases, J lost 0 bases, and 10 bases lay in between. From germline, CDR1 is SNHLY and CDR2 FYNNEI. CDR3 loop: CASSDRFGSTDTQYF. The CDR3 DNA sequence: TGTGCCAGCAGTGATCGTTTCGGGAGCACAGATACGCAGTATTTT. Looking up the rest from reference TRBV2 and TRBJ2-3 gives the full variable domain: EPEVTQTPSHQVTQMGQEVILRCVPISNHLYFYWYRQILGQKVEFLVSFYNNEISEKSEIFDDQFSVERPDGSNFTLKIRSTKLEDSAMYFCASSDRFGSTDTQYFGPGTRLTVL.

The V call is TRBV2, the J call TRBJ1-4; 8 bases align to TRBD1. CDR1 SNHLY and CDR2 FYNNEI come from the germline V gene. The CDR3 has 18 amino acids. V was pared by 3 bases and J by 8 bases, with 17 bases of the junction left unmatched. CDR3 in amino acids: CASSDSGRTNRGLEKLFF. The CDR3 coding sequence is TGTGCCAGCAGTGATTCCGGGAGAACGAACAGGGGGTTGGAAAAACTGTTTTTT.

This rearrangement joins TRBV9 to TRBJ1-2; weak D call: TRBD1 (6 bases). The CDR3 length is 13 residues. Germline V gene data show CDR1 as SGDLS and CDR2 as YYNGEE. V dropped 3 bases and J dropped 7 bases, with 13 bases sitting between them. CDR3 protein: CASSGEGGRGYTF. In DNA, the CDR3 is TGTGCCAGCAGCGGAGAGGGGGGGCGTGGCTACACCTTC.

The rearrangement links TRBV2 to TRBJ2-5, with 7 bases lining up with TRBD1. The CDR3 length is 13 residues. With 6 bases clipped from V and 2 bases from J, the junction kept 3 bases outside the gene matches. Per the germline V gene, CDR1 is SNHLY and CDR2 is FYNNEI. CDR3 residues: CASRGQPQETQYF. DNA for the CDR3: TGTGCCAGCAGGGGACAGCCACAAGAGACCCAGTACTTC.